The 20 T cell receptor beta chains reported below all come from one sample, sequenced in a study of CD8+ T cells in alopecia areata. Sequencing relied on a cDNA template that was reverse transcribed from extracted RNA. Some clones are missing from TCRdb's copy, which holds only in-frame ones; the method was immunoSEQ multiplex PCR. The sample shows approximately 150,000 clones, roughly 46% of them seen only once. Material: CD4+ T cells sorted from blood, obtained at week 0. The receptors stem from a human donor with alopecia areata.

This clone has a handful of counts. This sequence joins TRBV4-2 and TRBJ2-1; 7 bases match TRBD2. Germline V gene data show CDR1 as LGHNA and CDR2 as YNFKEQ. The CDR3 spans 16 residues. V shed 3 bases and J 7 bases; nucleotides not matched to a gene: 12. CDR3 amino acids: CASSQRAGVHLNEQFF. CDR3 coding DNA: TGTGCCAGCAGCCAGCGGGCGGGAGTTCACCTTAATGAGCAGTTCTTC.

This clone was seen only once. The chain carries TRBV28 and TRBJ2-3; no reliable D call. This CDR3 comprises 12 residues. Trimming removed 6 bases from V and 2 bases from J, with 6 bases in between. Germline loops: CDR1 MDHEN, CDR2 SYDVKM. The CDR3 DNA follows: TGTGCCAGCAGGCGGAACACAGATACGCAGTATTTT. This encodes CASRRNTDTQYF.

This clone was counted only a few times. The rearrangement joins TRBV5-4 to TRBJ1-1, with 12 bases aligning to TRBD1. The ends lost 4 bases at V and 4 bases at J; junction bases unmatched: 14. This CDR3 is 18 amino acids long. CDR1 and CDR2 from the germline V gene are SGHNT and YYREEE (reference sequence). The CDR3 region is CASSPTWDRGPRGTEAFF. The DNA for the CDR3 is TGTGCCAGCAGCCCGACTTGGGACAGGGGGCCCCGAGGCACTGAAGCTTTCTTT.

The CDR3 sequence: CATSRAGETQYF. The DNA for the CDR3 is TGTGCCACCAGCAGAGCGGGGGAGACCCAGTACTTC. The chain recombines TRBV15 with TRBJ2-5; TRBD2 is a possible D gene (5 bases). The CDR3 has 12 residues. Germline V CDR1 and CDR2: LNHNV, YYDKDF (reference sequence). Trimming pared 1 base from V and 5 bases from J, leaving 5 bases between.

This sequence joins TRBV29-1 and TRBJ2-1; 7 nucleotides agree with TRBD1. Germline V gives CDR1 SQVTM, CDR2 ANQGSEA. V dropped 3 bases and J dropped 8; count of bases not matched to a gene: 7. The CDR3 consists of 13 residues. The CDR3 protein is CSVEGQSGDEQFF. The CDR3 nucleotides are TGCAGCGTTGAGGGACAGTCCGGGGATGAGCAGTTCTTC.

This clone was seen more than once but under ten times. The chain carries TRBV14 and TRBJ1-4; 8 positions match TRBD1. V shed 1 base, J shed 10 bases, and the junction held 2 bases outside the gene matches. This CDR3 comprises 13 residues. The germline V gene has CDR1 SGHDN and CDR2 FVKESK. CDR3 loop: CASSQVQGAKLFF. The CDR3 DNA is TGTGCCAGCAGCCAAGTTCAGGGGGCAAAACTGTTTTTT.

CDR3 protein: CASSYSRVSVNTEAFF. In DNA, the CDR3 is TGTGCCAGCAGTTACTCGAGGGTATCCGTGAACACTGAAGCTTTCTTT. The chain joins TRBV6-6 to TRBJ1-1; no definite D call. Between the trimmed V and J ends, which lost 0 bases and 0 bases, there was a span of 11 bases. This CDR3 has 16 amino acids. Germline V gene lookup returns CDR1 MNHNY and CDR2 SVGAGI (reference sequence).

The V call is TRBV6-5, the J call TRBJ1-2; 7 positions agree with TRBD1. J was trimmed by 7 bases and V by 5 bases; bases with no gene match: 4. CDR3 length: 12 amino acids. Germline V gene lookup returns CDR1 MNHEY and CDR2 SVGAGI. The CDR3 loop reads CASSTGQSGYTF. DNA for the CDR3: TGTGCCAGCAGTACGGGACAGTCTGGCTACACCTTC.

This chain joins TRBV7-2 and TRBJ2-1; D unclear. The V and J ends lost 6 bases and 4 bases respectively, with 10 bases between them. The CDR3 has 13 residues. The germline V gene has CDR1 SGHTA and CDR2 FQGNSA. The CDR3 sequence: CASREGRYNEQFF. The CDR3 nucleotides are TGTGCCAGCAGAGAAGGGCGGTACAATGAGCAGTTCTTC.

V usage is TRBV4-3 and J usage is TRBJ2-7; 11 bases align to TRBD2. The CDR3 contains 17 residues. CDR1 and CDR2 from the germline V gene are LGHNA and YSLEER. With 4 bases clipped from V and 3 bases from J, the junction kept 11 bases outside the gene matches. DNA for the CDR3: TGCGCCAGCAGCCCGAATGGAGGACTAGCGGGCAACTACGAGCAGTACTTC. Protein: CASSPNGGLAGNYEQYF.

This chain connects TRBV30 to TRBJ1-1, with TRBD1 matching over 9 bases. V lost 2 bases and J lost 5; bases outside the gene matches: 6. The CDR3 length is 14 residues. The germline V gene encodes CDR1 GTSNPN and CDR2 SVGIG (reference sequence). The CDR3 nucleotides are TGTGCCTGGAGTACGGGGACAGGGAAGACTGAAGCTTTCTTT. It translates to CAWSTGTGKTEAFF.

Of note for this clone: One end of the junction does not line up with germline, which may come from a read error. The rearrangement uses TRBV30 and TRBJ2-7, with TRBD2 matching 8 bases. This CDR3 has 13 residues. Germline-derived CDR1 and CDR2 are GTSNPN and SVGIG (reference sequence). The CDR3 is CAWSVGLSGGKDF. In DNA, the CDR3 is TGTGCCTGGAGTGTGGGTCTAAGCGGGGGCAAAGACTTC.

This clone was found a few times. This chain joins TRBV29-1 and TRBJ1-2; 9 nucleotides match TRBD1. Germline CDR1 and CDR2: SQVTM and ANQGSEA. The J segment lost 8 bases and the V segment lost 6 bases, leaving 16 bases of the junction unmatched. The length of the CDR3 is 15 residues. In DNA form, the CDR3 reads TGCAGCGTCGCCTCCGGGACAGGGACTTTCTACGGCTACACCTTC. Translating gives CSVASGTGTFYGYTF.

The rearrangement uses TRBV15 and TRBJ2-3; 8 bases are a match to TRBD2. The CDR3 contains 18 residues. The germline V gene has CDR1 LNHNV and CDR2 YYDKDF (reference sequence). V shed 1 base, J shed 2 bases, and the junction held 11 bases outside the gene matches. The CDR3 sequence: CATSRVPGSGAYTDTQYF. Written as DNA, the CDR3 is TGTGCCACCAGCAGAGTTCCCGGTAGCGGGGCTTACACAGATACGCAGTATTTT.

CDR3 region: CASSPASGLIQETQYF. Here the CDR3 DNA reads TGTGCCAGTAGCCCTGCCTCGGGACTAATCCAAGAGACCCAGTACTTC. The chain has TRBV19 and TRBJ2-5; 7 bases line up with TRBD2. In germline, CDR1 is LNHDA, CDR2 SQIVND (reference sequence). J lost 1 base, V lost 6 bases, and 11 bases had no gene match. The CDR3 contains 16 residues.

This rearrangement joins TRBV29-1 to TRBJ2-2; TRBD1 matches 9 bases. Germline V gene lookup returns CDR1 SQVTM and CDR2 ANQGSEA. This CDR3 is built from 13 residues. The ends lost 6 bases at V and 6 bases at J; junction bases unmatched: 5. The CDR3 sequence: CSVPDRGPGELFF. CDR3 DNA sequence: TGCAGCGTGCCGGACAGGGGTCCCGGGGAGCTGTTTTTT.

This clone has just a few counts. The chain joins TRBV21-1 to TRBJ2-7; the table assigns TRBD2, which was not confirmed against the DNA. TRBV21-1 is a pseudogene locus. This CDR3 is built from 20 residues. CDR3 residues: CASSRDGGLAGSGVTYEQYF. The CDR3 DNA sequence: TGTGCCAGCAGCAGAGACGGGGGACTAGCGGGAAGTGGTGTAACGTACGAGCAGTACTTC.

The chain links TRBV27 to TRBJ2-1; D is uncertain. The CDR3 is 15 residues long. Between the trimmed V and J ends, which lost 5 bases and 9 bases, there was a span of 20 bases. Per the germline V gene, CDR1 is MNHEY and CDR2 is SMNVEV (reference sequence). CDR3 loop: CASSVDRGWIGEQFF. The CDR3 DNA reads as TGTGCCAGCAGTGTCGATCGAGGATGGATTGGTGAGCAGTTCTTC.

This clone was seen a handful of times. The chain couples TRBV29-1 to TRBJ2-1; TRBD2 matches at 8 bases. Germline V gene sequence: CDR1 SQVTM, CDR2 ANQGSEA. The length of the CDR3 is 13 residues. The trim removed 3 bases at V and 5 bases at J, leaving 3 bases unmatched. Here the CDR3 reads CSVDSGINNEQFF. The CDR3 bases are TGCAGCGTTGATAGCGGGATCAACAATGAGCAGTTCTTC.

This clone has just a few counts. The chain recombines TRBV6-6 with TRBJ1-2; TRBD1 aligns across 11 bases. CDR3 length: 14 residues. V was clipped by 6 bases and J by 8 bases; unmatched bases: 8. Germline V gives CDR1 MNHNY, CDR2 SVGAGI (reference sequence). The CDR3 DNA reads as TGTGCCAGCAGAGGACGGACAGGGGGCGTCGGCTACACCTTC. Amino acid sequence: CASRGRTGGVGYTF.